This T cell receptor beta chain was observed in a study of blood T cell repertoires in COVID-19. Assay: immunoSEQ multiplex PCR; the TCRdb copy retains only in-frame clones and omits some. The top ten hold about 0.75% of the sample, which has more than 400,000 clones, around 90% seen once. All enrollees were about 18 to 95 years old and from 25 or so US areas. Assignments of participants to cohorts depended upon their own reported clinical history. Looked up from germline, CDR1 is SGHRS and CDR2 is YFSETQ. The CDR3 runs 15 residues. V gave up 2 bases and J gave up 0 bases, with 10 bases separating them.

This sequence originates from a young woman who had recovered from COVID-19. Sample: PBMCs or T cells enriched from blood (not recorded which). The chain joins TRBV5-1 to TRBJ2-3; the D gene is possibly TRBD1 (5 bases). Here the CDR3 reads CASSFKGPSTDTQYF. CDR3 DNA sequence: TGCGCCAGCAGCTTCAAGGGGCCGAGCACAGATACGCAGTATTTT.